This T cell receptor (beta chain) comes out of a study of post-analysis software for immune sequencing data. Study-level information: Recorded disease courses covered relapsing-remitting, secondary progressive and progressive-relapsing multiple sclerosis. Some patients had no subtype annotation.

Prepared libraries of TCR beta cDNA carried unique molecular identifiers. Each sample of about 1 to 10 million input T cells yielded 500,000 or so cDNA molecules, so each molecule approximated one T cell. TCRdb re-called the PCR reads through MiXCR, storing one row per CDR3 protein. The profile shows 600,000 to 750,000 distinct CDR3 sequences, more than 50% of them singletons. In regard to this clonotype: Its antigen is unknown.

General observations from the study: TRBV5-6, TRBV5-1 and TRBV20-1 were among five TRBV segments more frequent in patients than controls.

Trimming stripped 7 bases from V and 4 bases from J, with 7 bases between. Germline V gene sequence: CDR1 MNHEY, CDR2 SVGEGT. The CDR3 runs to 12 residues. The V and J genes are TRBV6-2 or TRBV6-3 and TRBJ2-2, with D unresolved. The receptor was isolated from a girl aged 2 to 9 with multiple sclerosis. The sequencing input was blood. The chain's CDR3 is CASTSSTGELFF. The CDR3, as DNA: TGTGCCAGCACTTCCAGCACCGGGGAGCTGTTTTTT.